Below are 8 T cell receptor beta chains sequenced from a single sample in a study of cytomegalovirus exposure and HLA in healthy donors. 13 Jbeta primers and 60 Vbeta primers were used for the PCR. The repertoire was sequenced with immunoSEQ multiplex PCR; TCRdb's copy has only in-frame clones and lacks some. The table includes 180,000 or so clones, about three quarters detected once. Sequencing was carried out using PBMCs. These receptors all come from a man aged 18 to 30 in good health and CMV-seronegative.

The chain carries TRBV7-9 and TRBJ2-5, with 8 positions matching TRBD1. Germline CDR1 and CDR2: SEHNR and FQNEAQ (reference sequence). V gave up 5 bases and J gave up 4 bases; unmatched junction bases: 6. The CDR3 contains 14 residues. CDR3 in DNA: TGTGCCAGCAGCCCCGCAACAGGGGGAGAGACCCAGTACTTC. Protein: CASSPATGGETQYF.

CDR3 DNA sequence: TGTGCCAGCAGCTTACTACTAGCGGGGGGGAGTACGCAGTATTTT. It is translated as CASSLLLAGGSTQYF. V gene TRBV7-6 combines with J gene TRBJ2-3; TRBD2 matches at 13 bases. Trimming cost V 2 bases and J 8 bases; bases outside gene matches: 4. CDR1 and CDR2 (germline): SGHVS, FNYEAQ. CDR3 length equals 15 residues.

The rearrangement uses TRBV2 and TRBJ2-3, with 10 bases fitting TRBD2. J lost 5 bases, V lost 3 bases, and 8 bases had no gene match. There are 16 residues in the CDR3. Germline CDR1 SNHLY, CDR2 FYNNEI. The DNA for the CDR3 is TGTGCCAGCAGTGACCTAGCGGGAGTAGGGGGAGATACGCAGTATTTT. It is translated as CASSDLAGVGGDTQYF.

This chain connects TRBV11-2 to TRBJ1-6; 8 positions agree with TRBD1. The CDR3 sequence is 14 residues long. J was trimmed by 8 bases and V by 1 base; bases with no gene match: 1. Germline V CDR1 and CDR2: SGHAT, FQNNGV. CDR3 amino acids: CASSLVQGDSPLHF. In nucleotides, the CDR3 is TGTGCCAGCAGCTTAGTACAGGGGGATTCACCCCTCCACTTT.

The chain couples TRBV30 to TRBJ2-2, with a tentative D call TRBD1 (5 bases). V was shortened by 0 bases and J by 6 bases, with 8 bases between the two germline ends. The germline V gene encodes CDR1 GTSNPN and CDR2 SVGIG (reference sequence). CDR3 size: 13 residues. CDR3 bases: TGTGCCTGGAGTGTCCAGGGCTCCGGGGAGCTGTTTTTT. The encoded protein is CAWSVQGSGELFF.

V gene TRBV6-1 combines with J gene TRBJ1-2, with D maybe TRBD1 (5 bases). Germline V lookup: CDR1 MNHNS, CDR2 SASEGT. V was trimmed by 6 bases and J by 4 bases, leaving 18 bases between them. The CDR3 totals 15 residues. The CDR3 reads CASSEREGTSYGYTF. The CDR3 region has the DNA TGTGCCAGCAGCGAAAGGGAGGGGACGAGCTATGGCTACACCTTC.

The V and J genes are TRBV19 and TRBJ1-1; D is perhaps TRBD1 (5 bases). CDR3 size: 14 residues. The ends were cut back, 7 bases at V and 3 bases at J, with 15 bases in the middle. The germline V gene has CDR1 LNHDA and CDR2 SQIVND (reference sequence). This CDR3 reads CASNPQVYHTEAFF. CDR3 in DNA: TGTGCCAGTAACCCACAGGTTTACCACACTGAAGCTTTCTTT.

The sample holds one count of this clone. V and J are TRBV12-5 and TRBJ2-7, with D unclear. The germline V gene has CDR1 LGHNT and CDR2 FRNRAP. The CDR3 sequence is 12 residues long. The V end lost 5 bases, the J end lost 4 bases, and 9 bases lay between the germline ends. CDR3 in DNA: TGTGCTAGTGGTCGTTCTATTTACGAGCAGTACTTC. This encodes CASGRSIYEQYF.